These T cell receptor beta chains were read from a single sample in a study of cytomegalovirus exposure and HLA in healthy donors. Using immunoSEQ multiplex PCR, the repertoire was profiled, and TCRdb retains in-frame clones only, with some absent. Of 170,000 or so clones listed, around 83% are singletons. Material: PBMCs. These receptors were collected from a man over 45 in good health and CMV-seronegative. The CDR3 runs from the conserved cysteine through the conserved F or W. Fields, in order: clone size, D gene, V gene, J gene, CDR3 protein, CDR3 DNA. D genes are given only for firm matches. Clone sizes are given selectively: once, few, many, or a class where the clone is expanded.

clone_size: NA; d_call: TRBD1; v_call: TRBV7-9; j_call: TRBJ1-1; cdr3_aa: CASSLQGSNTEAFF; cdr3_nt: TGTGCCAGCAGCCTACAGGGGAGTAACACTGAAGCTTTCTTT
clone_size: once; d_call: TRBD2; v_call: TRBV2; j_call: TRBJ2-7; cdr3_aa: CASSAHAGGPYEQYF; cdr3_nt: TGTGCCAGCAGTGCCCACGCGGGAGGGCCTTACGAGCAGTACTTC
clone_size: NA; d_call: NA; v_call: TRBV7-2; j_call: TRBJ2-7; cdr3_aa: CASSLTARGRPYEQYF; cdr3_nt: TGTGCCAGCAGCTTAACGGCCAGGGGTAGACCTTACGAGCAGTACTTC
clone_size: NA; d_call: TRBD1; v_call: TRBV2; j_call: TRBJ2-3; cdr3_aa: CASSETRDSPSTDTQYF; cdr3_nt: TGTGCCAGCAGTGAAACGAGGGACAGCCCTAGCACAGATACGCAGTATTTT
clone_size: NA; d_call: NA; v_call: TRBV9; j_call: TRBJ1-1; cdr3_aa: CASSVGGGSSPTEAFF; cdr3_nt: TGTGCCAGCAGCGTAGGGGGGGGCTCCTCTCCCACTGAAGCTTTCTTT
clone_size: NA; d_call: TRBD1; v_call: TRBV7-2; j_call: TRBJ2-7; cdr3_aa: CASTLGTAIYEQYF; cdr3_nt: TGTGCCAGCACTCTGGGGACAGCGATCTACGAGCAGTACTTC
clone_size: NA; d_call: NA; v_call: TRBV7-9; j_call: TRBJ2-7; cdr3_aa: CSSSLATGSYEQYF; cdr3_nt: TGTTCCAGCAGCTTAGCTACAGGGAGCTACGAGCAGTACTTC
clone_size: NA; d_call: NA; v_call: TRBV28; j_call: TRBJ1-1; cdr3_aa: CASSSNSNTEAFF; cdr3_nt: TGTGCCAGCAGTTCTAACAGTAACACTGAAGCTTTCTTT
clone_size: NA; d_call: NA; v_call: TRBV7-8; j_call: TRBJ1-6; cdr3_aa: CASSRNRVSPLHF; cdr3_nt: TGTGCCAGCAGCCGTAACAGGGTTTCACCCCTCCACTTT
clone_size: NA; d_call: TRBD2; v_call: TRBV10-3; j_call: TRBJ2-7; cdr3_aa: CAISVRLAGSYEQYF; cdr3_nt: TGTGCCATCAGTGTGCGTCTAGCGGGATCCTACGAGCAGTACTTC
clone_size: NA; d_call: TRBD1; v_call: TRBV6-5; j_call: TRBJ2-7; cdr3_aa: CASSKDRTFSYEQYF; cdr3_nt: TGTGCCAGCAGCAAGGACAGGACCTTCTCCTACGAGCAGTACTTC
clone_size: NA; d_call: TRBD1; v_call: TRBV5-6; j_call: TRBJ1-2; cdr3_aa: CASSVGDRGFFGYGYTF; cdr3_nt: TGTGCCAGCAGCGTCGGGGACAGGGGGTTTTTCGGCTATGGCTACACCTTC
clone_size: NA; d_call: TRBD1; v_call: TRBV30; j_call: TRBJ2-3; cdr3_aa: CAGQGSALSYTDTQYF; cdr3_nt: TGTGCCGGACAGGGTTCAGCCCTCTCTTACACAGATACGCAGTATTTT
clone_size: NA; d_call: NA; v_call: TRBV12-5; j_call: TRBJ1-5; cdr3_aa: CASGLVSGVQPQHF; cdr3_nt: TGTGCTAGTGGTTTGGTATCAGGGGTTCAGCCCCAGCATTTT
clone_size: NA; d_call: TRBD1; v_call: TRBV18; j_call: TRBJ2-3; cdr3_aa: CASSPRTGASTDTQYF; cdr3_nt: TGTGCCAGCTCACCGCGGACAGGGGCTAGCACAGATACGCAGTATTTT
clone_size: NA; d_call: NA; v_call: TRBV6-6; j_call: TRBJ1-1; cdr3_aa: CASSTGRNTEAFF; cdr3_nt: TGTGCCAGCAGTACAGGGCGGAACACTGAAGCTTTCTTT
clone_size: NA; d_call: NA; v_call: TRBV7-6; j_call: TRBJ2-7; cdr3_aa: CASSLGAGHSYEQYF; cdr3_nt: TGTGCCAGCAGCTTAGGGGCCGGACACTCCTACGAGCAGTACTTC
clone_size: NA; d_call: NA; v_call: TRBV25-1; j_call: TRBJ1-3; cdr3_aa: CASSERSTGPGNTIYF; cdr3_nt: TGTGCCAGCAGTGAACGAAGTACAGGACCTGGAAACACCATATATTTT
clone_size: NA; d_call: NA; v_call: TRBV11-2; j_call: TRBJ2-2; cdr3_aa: CANRASGPNTGELFF; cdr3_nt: TGTGCCAACAGGGCCAGCGGGCCTAACACCGGGGAGCTGTTTTTT
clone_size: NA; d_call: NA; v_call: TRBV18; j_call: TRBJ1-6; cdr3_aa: CASSPISANSPLHF; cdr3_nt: TGTGCCAGCTCACCGATCAGTGCCAATTCACCCCTCCACTTT
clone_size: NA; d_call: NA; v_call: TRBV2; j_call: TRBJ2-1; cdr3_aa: CASTTTFQIANEQFF; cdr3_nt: TGTGCCAGCACCACCACATTCCAGATAGCCAATGAGCAGTTCTTC
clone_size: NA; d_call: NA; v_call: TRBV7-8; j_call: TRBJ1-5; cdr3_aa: CATKGGNNQPQHF; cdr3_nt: TGTGCCACTAAGGGAGGGAACAATCAGCCCCAGCATTTT
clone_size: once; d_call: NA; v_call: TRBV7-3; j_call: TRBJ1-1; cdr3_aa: CASSSTPYGSEAFF; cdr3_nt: TGTGCCAGCAGCTCGACCCCCTACGGGTCTGAAGCTTTCTTT
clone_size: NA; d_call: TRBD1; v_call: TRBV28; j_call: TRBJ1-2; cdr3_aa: CASWRQGASGYTF; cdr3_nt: TGTGCCAGTTGGAGACAGGGGGCTTCTGGCTACACCTTC
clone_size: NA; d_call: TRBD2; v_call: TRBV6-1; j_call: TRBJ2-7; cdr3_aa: CASTRAGGSYEQYF; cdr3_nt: TGTGCCAGCACGCGAGCGGGGGGCTCCTACGAGCAGTACTTC
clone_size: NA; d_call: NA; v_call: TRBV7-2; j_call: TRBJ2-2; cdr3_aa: CASSPSGDTGELFF; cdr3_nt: TGTGCCAGCAGCCCATCGGGGGACACCGGGGAGCTGTTTTTT
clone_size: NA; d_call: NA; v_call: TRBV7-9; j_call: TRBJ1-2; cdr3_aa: CASSFGTDPNYGYTF; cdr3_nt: TGTGCCAGCAGCTTCGGAACAGATCCTAACTATGGCTACACCTTC
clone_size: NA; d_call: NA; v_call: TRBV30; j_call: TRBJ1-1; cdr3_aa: CAWRVQGNTEAFF; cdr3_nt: TGTGCCTGGAGAGTACAGGGGAACACTGAAGCTTTCTTT
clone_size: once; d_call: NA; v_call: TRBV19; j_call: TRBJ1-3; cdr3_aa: CASSIQVSGNTIYF; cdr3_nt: TGTGCCAGTAGTATACAGGTTTCTGGAAACACCATATATTTT
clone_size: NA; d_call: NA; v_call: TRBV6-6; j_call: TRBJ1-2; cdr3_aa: CASSYSRSLDYGYTF; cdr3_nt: TGTGCCAGCAGTTACTCTAGGAGTCTGGACTATGGCTACACCTTC
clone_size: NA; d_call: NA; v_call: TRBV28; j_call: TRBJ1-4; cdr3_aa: CASRDPGRYEKLFF; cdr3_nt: TGTGCCAGCAGGGATCCCGGGAGGTATGAAAAACTGTTTTTT